A selection of T cell receptor beta chains follows, all from one sample in a study of graft-versus-host responses after intestinal transplantation. Only in-frame clones appear in the TCRdb table, and some are missing; sequencing was by immunoSEQ multiplex PCR. Of more than 90,000 clones listed, 90% to 95% are singletons. These receptors' antigens are unknown. The source material was unstimulated CD8+ T cells sorted from spleen or lymph node cells, sampled before transplant. The receptors derive from a human donor who was the organ donor for an intestinal transplant. Each CDR3 is given with its conserved first and last residue. D genes are given only for firm matches. Rows may omit the clone size; those that give it use once, few, many or a size class.

d_gene: TRBD1
v_gene: TRBV18
j_gene: TRBJ1-1
abundance: NA
CDR3aa: CASSPPGQGLFSGSTEAFF
CDR3nt: TGTGCCAGCTCACCACCGGGACAGGGCTTATTTTCGGGGAGCACTGAAGCTTTCTTT

d_gene: TRBD2
v_gene: TRBV7-9
j_gene: TRBJ2-1
abundance: NA
CDR3aa: CASMTSGRAWNEQFF
CDR3nt: TGTGCCAGCATGACTAGCGGGAGGGCCTGGAATGAGCAGTTCTTC

d_gene: NA
v_gene: TRBV29-1
j_gene: TRBJ2-7
abundance: NA
CDR3aa: CSVKLGYEQYF
CDR3nt: TGCAGCGTTAAGTTAGGCTACGAGCAGTACTTC

d_gene: TRBD2
v_gene: TRBV9
j_gene: TRBJ2-3
abundance: once
CDR3aa: CASSLSGSGTDTQYF
CDR3nt: TGTGCCAGCAGCCTGAGCGGGAGTGGCACAGATACGCAGTATTTT

d_gene: TRBD1
v_gene: TRBV4-3
j_gene: TRBJ2-2
abundance: NA
CDR3aa: CASSQDRQGLSGELFF
CDR3nt: TGCGCCAGCAGCCAAGATAGACAGGGGTTATCCGGGGAGCTGTTTTTT

d_gene: NA
v_gene: TRBV4-1
j_gene: TRBJ1-4
abundance: NA
CDR3aa: CASSQLGLRDEKLFF
CDR3nt: TGCGCCAGCAGCCAACTGGGCCTGAGGGATGAAAAACTGTTTTTT

d_gene: NA
v_gene: TRBV7-9
j_gene: TRBJ1-1
abundance: once
CDR3aa: CASSLVPQGSNTEAFF
CDR3nt: TGTGCCAGCAGCTTAGTACCCCAGGGGAGTAACACTGAAGCTTTCTTT

d_gene: NA
v_gene: TRBV28
j_gene: TRBJ2-7
abundance: NA
CDR3aa: CASSPHREVRYEQYF
CDR3nt: TGTGCCAGCAGTCCCCACAGGGAGGTCCGCTACGAGCAGTACTTC

d_gene: TRBD1
v_gene: TRBV6-1
j_gene: TRBJ2-7
abundance: NA
CDR3aa: CASSELGDRPYEQYF
CDR3nt: TGTGCCAGCAGTGAATTGGGGGACAGACCCTACGAGCAGTACTTC

d_gene: NA
v_gene: TRBV5-6
j_gene: TRBJ2-7
abundance: NA
CDR3aa: CASSLTSSYEQYF
CDR3nt: TGTGCCAGCAGCTTGACAAGCTCCTACGAGCAGTACTTC

d_gene: NA
v_gene: TRBV28
j_gene: TRBJ2-7
abundance: NA
CDR3aa: CASSWARTKIYEQYF
CDR3nt: TGTGCCAGCAGTTGGGCCCGGACTAAGATCTACGAGCAGTACTTC

d_gene: NA
v_gene: TRBV4-2
j_gene: TRBJ1-5
abundance: NA
CDR3aa: CASSQEIRVNQPQHF
CDR3nt: TGTGCCAGCAGCCAAGAGATTCGGGTTAATCAGCCCCAGCATTTT

d_gene: NA
v_gene: TRBV14
j_gene: TRBJ2-7
abundance: NA
CDR3aa: CGEAPPTPQGEQYF
CDR3nt: TGTGGTGAGGCCCCGCCCACACCCCAAGGCGAGCAGTACTTC

d_gene: TRBD2
v_gene: TRBV7-9
j_gene: TRBJ2-1
abundance: NA
CDR3aa: CASSLSGGSYNEQFF
CDR3nt: TGTGCCAGCAGCTTGAGCGGGGGCTCCTACAATGAGCAGTTCTTC

d_gene: NA
v_gene: TRBV2
j_gene: TRBJ2-1
abundance: NA
CDR3aa: CASSERVNEQFF
CDR3nt: TGTGCCAGCAGTGAACGGGTCAATGAGCAGTTCTTC

d_gene: NA
v_gene: TRBV4-1
j_gene: TRBJ1-2
abundance: NA
CDR3aa: CASSHRYTTNYGYTF
CDR3nt: TGCGCCAGCAGCCACAGATATACAACTAACTATGGCTACACCTTC

d_gene: TRBD1
v_gene: TRBV7-9
j_gene: TRBJ1-2
abundance: NA
CDR3aa: CASSFVGQGRYGYTF
CDR3nt: TGTGCCAGCAGCTTTGTGGGACAGGGTCGATATGGCTACACCTTC

d_gene: NA
v_gene: TRBV7-8
j_gene: TRBJ2-7
abundance: NA
CDR3aa: CASSFPGVGYEQYF
CDR3nt: TGTGCCAGCAGCTTCCCGGGAGTAGGCTACGAGCAGTACTTC

d_gene: NA
v_gene: TRBV11-2
j_gene: TRBJ2-4
abundance: NA
CDR3aa: CASSPRWRWFKNIQYF
CDR3nt: TGTGCCAGCAGCCCCCGTTGGCGGTGGTTCAAAAACATTCAGTACTTC

d_gene: TRBD1
v_gene: TRBV5-1
j_gene: TRBJ2-1
abundance: NA
CDR3aa: CASSGQGGYNEQFF
CDR3nt: TGCGCCAGCAGCGGACAGGGTGGCTACAATGAGCAGTTCTTC

d_gene: TRBD1
v_gene: TRBV28
j_gene: TRBJ1-1
abundance: NA
CDR3aa: CASSWDRYLEAFF
CDR3nt: TGTGCCAGCAGTTGGGACAGGTATCTTGAAGCTTTCTTT

d_gene: NA
v_gene: TRBV6-5
j_gene: TRBJ2-7
abundance: few
CDR3aa: CASSDWDEQYF
CDR3nt: TGTGCCAGCAGTGATTGGGACGAGCAGTACTTC